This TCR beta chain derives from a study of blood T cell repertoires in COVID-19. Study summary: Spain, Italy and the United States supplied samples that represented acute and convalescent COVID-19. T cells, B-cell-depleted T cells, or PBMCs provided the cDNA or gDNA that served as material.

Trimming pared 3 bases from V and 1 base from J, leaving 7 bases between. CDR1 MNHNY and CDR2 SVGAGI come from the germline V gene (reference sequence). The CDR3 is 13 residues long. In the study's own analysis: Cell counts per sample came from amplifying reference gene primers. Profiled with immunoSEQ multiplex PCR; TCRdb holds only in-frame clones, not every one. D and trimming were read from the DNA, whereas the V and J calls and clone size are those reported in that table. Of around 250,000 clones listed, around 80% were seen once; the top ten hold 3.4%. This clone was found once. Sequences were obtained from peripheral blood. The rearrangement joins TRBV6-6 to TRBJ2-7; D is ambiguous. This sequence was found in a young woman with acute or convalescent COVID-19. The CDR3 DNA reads TGTGCCAGCAGTTATTTACAGTCCTACGAGCAGTACTTC. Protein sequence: CASSYLQSYEQYF.